This T cell receptor (beta chain) appears in the sequencing data of a study of OX40 agonist ivuxolimab in advanced cancers. For the study at large: Six ivuxolimab dose levels, 0.01 to 10 mg/kg, were given intravenously every 2 weeks. General study results and limits: No antigen was identified for the clonally expanded peripheral T cells.

A remark on this clone: As yet, its antigen is unknown.

The timepoints at which blood was sampled were baseline, cycle 4 day 1, and cycle 7 day 1. The repertoire was sequenced with immunoSEQ multiplex PCR; TCRdb's copy has only in-frame clones and lacks some. The data contain nearly 50,000 clones, around 80% of them singletons. Source: CD4+ or CD8+ T cells sorted from blood, taken in a trial of the OX40 agonist ivuxolimab. This sequence originates from an adult with an advanced solid tumor such as melanoma, head and neck, liver or kidney cancer.

The CDR3 loop reads CAWKRASSKYEQYF. The CDR3, as DNA: TGTGCCTGGAAAAGGGCCAGCTCAAAGTACGAGCAGTACTTC. The chain uses TRBV30 and TRBJ2-7, with unresolved D. CDR3 length: 14 residues. V dropped 4 bases and J dropped 4 bases, with 17 bases sitting between them. Germline V gives CDR1 GTSNPN, CDR2 SVGIG (reference sequence). Based on the CDR3 plus reference TRBV30 and TRBJ2-7, the full variable domain is SQTIHQWPATLVQPVGSPLSLECTVEGTSNPNLYWYRQAAGRGLQLLFYSVGIGQISSEVPQNLSASRPQDRQFILSSKKLLLSDSGFYLCAWKRASSKYEQYFGPGTRLTVT.